Sequencing of this TCR beta chain was carried out in a study of vaccination and CD4 T cells after COVID-19. Study-level information: From HCoV-229E, HCoV-OC43, HCoV-NL63 and SARS-CoV-2, overlapping spike peptides were used to stimulate the cells.

The treatment: approximately nine-day PBMC culture with coronavirus spike peptide pools or control peptides (ViraFEST assay). Each well held 2 million or so PBMCs in IL-2 (10 IU/ml) medium with around 9.4 ug/ml peptide pools. Study results and limitations: SARS-CoV-2-reactive clonotypes rose nonsignificantly, with the median going from around 20 to 38. Reactive clone data from convalescent patients indicated a median of about 90% appearing only post-vaccination.

The Oncomine TCR Beta short-read assay generated sequence data from the DNA of cultured CD4+ T cells. TCRdb analysed the PCR reads with MiXCR anew, one entry per CDR3 protein. Among more than 13,000 distinct CDR3 sequences listed, 20% to 25% were seen once. This clonotype came up a few times. Antigen unknown. Germline V gives CDR1 SGHTA, CDR2 FQGTGA. The CDR3 has 15 amino acids. J was trimmed by 3 bases and V by 6 bases; bases with no gene match: 8. The chain combines TRBV7-3 with TRBJ2-1; 7 bases are shared with TRBD2. The clonotype was recovered from a human donor with COVID-19. The sequencing input was cultured CD4+ T cells from blood. CDR3 nucleotides: TGTGCCAGCAGTCCCGGGACGGGGGGCTACAATGAGCAGTTCTTC. It translates to CASSPGTGGYNEQFF.